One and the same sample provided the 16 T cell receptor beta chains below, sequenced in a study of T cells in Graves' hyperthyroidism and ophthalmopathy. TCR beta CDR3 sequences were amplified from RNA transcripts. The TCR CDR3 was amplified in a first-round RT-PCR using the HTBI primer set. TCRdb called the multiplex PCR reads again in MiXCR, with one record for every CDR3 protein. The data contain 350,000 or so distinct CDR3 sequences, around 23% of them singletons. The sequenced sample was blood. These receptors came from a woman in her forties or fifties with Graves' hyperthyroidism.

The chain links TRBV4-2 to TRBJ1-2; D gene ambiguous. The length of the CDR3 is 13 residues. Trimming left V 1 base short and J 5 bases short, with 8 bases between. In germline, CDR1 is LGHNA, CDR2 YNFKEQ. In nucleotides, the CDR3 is TGTGCCAGCAGCCAAGGAGGGCGATATGGCTACACCTTC. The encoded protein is CASSQGGRYGYTF.

The CDR3 loop is CASTSRSGLGTQYF. CDR3 sequence (DNA): TGTGCCAGTACCTCCCGATCGGGCCTAGGGACCCAGTACTTC. The chain joins TRBV19 to TRBJ2-5; D unclear. Germline V gene sequence: CDR1 LNHDA, CDR2 SQIVND (reference sequence). This CDR3 has 14 amino acids. V lost 7 bases, J lost 7 bases, and 19 bases lay in between.

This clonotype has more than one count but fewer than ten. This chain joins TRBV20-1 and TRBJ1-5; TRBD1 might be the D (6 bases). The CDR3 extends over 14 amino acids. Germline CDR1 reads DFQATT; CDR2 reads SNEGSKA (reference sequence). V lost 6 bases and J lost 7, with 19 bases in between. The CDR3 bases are TGCAGTGCCAGCCCGGGGACACCAGGGCAGCCCCAGCATTTT. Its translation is CSASPGTPGQPQHF.

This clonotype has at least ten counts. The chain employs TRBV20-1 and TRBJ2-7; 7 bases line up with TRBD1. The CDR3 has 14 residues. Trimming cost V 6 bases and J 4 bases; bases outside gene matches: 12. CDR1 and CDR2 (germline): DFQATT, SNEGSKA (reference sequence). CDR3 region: CSAAPGQRTYEQYF. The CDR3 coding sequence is TGCAGTGCCGCACCGGGACAGAGGACGTACGAGCAGTACTTC.

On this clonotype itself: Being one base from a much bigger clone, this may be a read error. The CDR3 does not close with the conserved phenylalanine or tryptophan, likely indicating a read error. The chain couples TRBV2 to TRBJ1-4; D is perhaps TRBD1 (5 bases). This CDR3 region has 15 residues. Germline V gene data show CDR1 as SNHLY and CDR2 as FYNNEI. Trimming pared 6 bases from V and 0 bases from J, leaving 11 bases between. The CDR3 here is CASSSGTATNEKLFS. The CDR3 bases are TGTGCCAGCAGCTCCGGGACCGCAACTAATGAAAAACTGTTTTCT.

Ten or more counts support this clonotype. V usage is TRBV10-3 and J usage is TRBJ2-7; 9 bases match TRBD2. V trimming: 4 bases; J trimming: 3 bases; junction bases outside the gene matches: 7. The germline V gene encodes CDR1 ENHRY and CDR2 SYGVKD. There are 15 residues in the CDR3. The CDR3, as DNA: TGTGCCATCAGTGGGAGGGCTAGCGGGGACTACGAGCAGTACTTC. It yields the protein CAISGRASGDYEQYF.

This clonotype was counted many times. This CDR3 reads CASSPQVSSNEQFF. The CDR3 DNA reads TGTGCCAGCAGCCCACAGGTATCATCGAATGAGCAGTTCTTC. The chain employs TRBV14 and TRBJ2-1, with D perhaps matching TRBD1 (5 bases). The CDR3 is 14 amino acids. Per the germline V gene, CDR1 is SGHDN and CDR2 is FVKESK. V was trimmed by 4 bases and J by 7 bases, leaving 14 bases between them.

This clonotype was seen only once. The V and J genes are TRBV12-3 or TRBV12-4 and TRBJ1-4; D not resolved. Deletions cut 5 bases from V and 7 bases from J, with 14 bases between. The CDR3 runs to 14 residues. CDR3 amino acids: CASSRVGVREKLFF. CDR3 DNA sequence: TGTGCCAGCAGTCGCGTGGGTGTTCGTGAAAAACTGTTTTTT.

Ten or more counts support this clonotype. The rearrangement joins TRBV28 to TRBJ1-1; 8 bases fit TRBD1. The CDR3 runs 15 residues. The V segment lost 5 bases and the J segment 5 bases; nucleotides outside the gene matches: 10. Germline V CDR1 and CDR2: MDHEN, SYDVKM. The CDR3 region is CASSPGGAWRTEAFF. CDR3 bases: TGTGCCAGCAGTCCAGGGGGCGCGTGGAGGACTGAAGCTTTCTTT. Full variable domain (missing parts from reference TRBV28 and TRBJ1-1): DVKVTQSSRYLVKRTGEKVFLECVQDMDHENMFWYRQDPGLGLRLIYFSYDVKMKEKGDIPEGYSVSREKKERFSLILESASTNQTSMYLCASSPGGAWRTEAFFGQGTRLTVV.

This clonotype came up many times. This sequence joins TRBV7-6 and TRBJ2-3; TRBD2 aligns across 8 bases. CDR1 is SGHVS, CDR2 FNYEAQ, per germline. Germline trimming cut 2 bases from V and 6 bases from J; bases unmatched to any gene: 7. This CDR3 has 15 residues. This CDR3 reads CASSLRSGGPDTQYF. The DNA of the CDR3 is TGTGCCAGCAGCTTAAGGAGCGGGGGCCCGGATACGCAGTATTTT. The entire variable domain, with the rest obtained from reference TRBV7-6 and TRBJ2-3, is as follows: GAGVSQSPRYKVTKRGQDVALRCDPISGHVSLYWYRQALGQGPEFLTYFNYEAQQDKSGLPNDRFSAERPEGSISTLTIQRTEQRDSAMYRCASSLRSGGPDTQYFGPGTRLTVL.

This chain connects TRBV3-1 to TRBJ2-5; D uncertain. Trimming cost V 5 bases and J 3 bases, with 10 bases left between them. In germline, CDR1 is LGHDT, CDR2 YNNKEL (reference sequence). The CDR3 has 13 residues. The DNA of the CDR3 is TGTGCCAGCAGCGATGGTTGGGAAGAGACCCAGTACTTC. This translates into CASSDGWEETQYF.

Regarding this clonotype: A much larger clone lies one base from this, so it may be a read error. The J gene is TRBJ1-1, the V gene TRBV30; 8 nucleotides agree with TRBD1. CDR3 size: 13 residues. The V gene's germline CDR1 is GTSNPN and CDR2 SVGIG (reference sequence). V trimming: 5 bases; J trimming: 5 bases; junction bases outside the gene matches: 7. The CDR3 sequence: CAWDDTGGTEAFF. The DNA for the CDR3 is TGTGCCTGGGATGATACAGGGGGTACTGAAGCTTTCTTT. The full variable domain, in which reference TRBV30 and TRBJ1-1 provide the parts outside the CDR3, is SQTIHQWPATLVQPVGSPLSLECTVEGTSNPNLYWYRQAAGRGLQLLFYSVGIGQISSEVPQNLSASRPQDRQFILSSKKLLLSDSGFYLCAWDDTGGTEAFFGQGTRLTVV.

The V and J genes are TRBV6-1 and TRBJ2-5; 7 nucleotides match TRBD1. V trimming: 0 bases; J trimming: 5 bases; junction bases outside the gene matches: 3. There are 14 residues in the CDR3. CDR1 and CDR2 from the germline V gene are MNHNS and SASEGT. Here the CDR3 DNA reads TGTGCCAGCAGTGAAGCAGGGGGCTGGGAGACCCAGTACTTC. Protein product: CASSEAGGWETQYF.

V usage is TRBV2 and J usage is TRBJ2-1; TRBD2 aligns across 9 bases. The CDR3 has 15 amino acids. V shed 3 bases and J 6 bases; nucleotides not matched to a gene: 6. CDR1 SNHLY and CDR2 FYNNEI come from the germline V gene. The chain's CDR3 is CASSDRRGGLNEQFF. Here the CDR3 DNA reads TGTGCCAGCAGTGACCGGCGGGGGGGACTCAATGAGCAGTTCTTC.

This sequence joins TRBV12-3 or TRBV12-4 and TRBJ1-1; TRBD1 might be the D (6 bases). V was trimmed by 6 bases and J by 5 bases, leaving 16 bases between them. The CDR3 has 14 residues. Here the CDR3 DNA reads TGTGCCAGCAGAATTGAGGGGGTATGGACTGAAGCTTTCTTT. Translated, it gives CASRIEGVWTEAFF.

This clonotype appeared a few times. DNA for the CDR3: TGCGCCAGCAGCCGAGGGTGGGGCTTACAGAGCTCCTACGAGCAGTACTTC. This gives the protein CASSRGWGLQSSYEQYF. The rearrangement joins TRBV5-1 to TRBJ2-7, with D perhaps given as TRBD1 or TRBD2 (5 bases each). This CDR3 spans 17 amino acids. Germline V gene lookup returns CDR1 SGHRS and CDR2 YFSETQ. V shed 4 bases and J shed 0 bases, with 20 bases lying between them.